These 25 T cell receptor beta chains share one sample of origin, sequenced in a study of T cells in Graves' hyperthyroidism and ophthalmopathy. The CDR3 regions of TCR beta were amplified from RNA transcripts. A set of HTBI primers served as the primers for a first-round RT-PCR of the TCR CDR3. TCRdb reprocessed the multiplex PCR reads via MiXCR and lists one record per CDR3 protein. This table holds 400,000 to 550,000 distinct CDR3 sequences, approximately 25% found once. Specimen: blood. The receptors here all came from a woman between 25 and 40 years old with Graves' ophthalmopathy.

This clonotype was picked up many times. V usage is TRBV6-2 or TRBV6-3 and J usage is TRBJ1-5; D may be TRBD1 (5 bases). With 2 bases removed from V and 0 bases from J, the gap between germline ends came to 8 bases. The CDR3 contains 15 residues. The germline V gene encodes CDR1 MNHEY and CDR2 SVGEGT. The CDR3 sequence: CASSYRGSSNQPQHF. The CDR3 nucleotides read TGTGCCAGCAGTTACCGGGGGTCTAGCAATCAGCCCCAGCATTTT.

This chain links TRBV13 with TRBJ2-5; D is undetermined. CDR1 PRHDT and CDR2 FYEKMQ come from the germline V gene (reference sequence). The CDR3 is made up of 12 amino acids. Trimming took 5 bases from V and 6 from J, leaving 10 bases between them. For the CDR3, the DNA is TGTGCCAGCAGCCAAAGTTGGAAGACCCAGTACTTC. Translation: CASSQSWKTQYF. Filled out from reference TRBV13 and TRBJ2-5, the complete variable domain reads AAGVIQSPRHLIKEKRETATLKCYPIPRHDTVYWYQQGPGQDPQFLISFYEKMQSDKGSIPDRFSAQQFSDYHSELNMSSLELGDSALYFCASSQSWKTQYFGPGTRLLVL.

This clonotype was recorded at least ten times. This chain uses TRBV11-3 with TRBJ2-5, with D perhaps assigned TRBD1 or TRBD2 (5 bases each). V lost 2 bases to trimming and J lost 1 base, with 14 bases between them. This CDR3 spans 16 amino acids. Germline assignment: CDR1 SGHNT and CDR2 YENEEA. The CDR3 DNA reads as TGTGCCAGCAGCTTAAATTCAGGGACCTTCCAAGAGACCCAGTACTTC. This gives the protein CASSLNSGTFQETQYF.

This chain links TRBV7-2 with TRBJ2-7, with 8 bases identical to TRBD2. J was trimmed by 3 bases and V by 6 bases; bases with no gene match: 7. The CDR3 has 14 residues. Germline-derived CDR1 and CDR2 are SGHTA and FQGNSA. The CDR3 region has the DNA TGTGCCAGCAGTTTGGGACTAGGATTCTACGAGCAGTACTTC. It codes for CASSLGLGFYEQYF.

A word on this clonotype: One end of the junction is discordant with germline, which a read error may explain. This CDR3 is CATVPLGYTESFF. CDR3 DNA sequence: TGTGCCACAGTCCCATTGGGGTACACTGAATCTTTCTTT. The V and J genes are TRBV10-3 and TRBJ1-1, with D hard to call. CDR1 and CDR2 (germline): ENHRY, SYGVKD. CDR3 size: 13 residues.

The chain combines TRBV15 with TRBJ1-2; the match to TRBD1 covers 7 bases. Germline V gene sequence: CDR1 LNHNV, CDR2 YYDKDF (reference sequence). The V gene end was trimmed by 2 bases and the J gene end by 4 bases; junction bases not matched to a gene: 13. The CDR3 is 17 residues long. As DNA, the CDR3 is TGTGCCACCAGCAGAAAATTCCCCAGGGGGTATACCTATGGCTACACCTTC. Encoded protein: CATSRKFPRGYTYGYTF.

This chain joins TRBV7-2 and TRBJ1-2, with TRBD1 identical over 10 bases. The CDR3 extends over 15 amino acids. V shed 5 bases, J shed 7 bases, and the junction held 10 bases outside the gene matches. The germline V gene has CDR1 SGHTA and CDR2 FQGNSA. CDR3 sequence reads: CASSITSGDRGGYTF. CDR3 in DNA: TGTGCCAGCAGCATTACCTCCGGGGACAGGGGTGGCTACACCTTC.

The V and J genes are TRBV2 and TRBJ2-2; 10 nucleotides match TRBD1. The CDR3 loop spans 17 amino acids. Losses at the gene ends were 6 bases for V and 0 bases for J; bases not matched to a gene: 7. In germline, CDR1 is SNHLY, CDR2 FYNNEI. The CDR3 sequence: CASRYGDRGANTGELFF. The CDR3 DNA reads TGTGCCAGCAGATACGGGGACAGGGGTGCGAACACCGGGGAGCTGTTTTTT. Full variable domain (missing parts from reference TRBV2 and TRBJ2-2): EPEVTQTPSHQVTQMGQEVILRCVPISNHLYFYWYRQILGQKVEFLVSFYNNEISEKSEIFDDQFSVERPDGSNFTLKIRSTKLEDSAMYFCASRYGDRGANTGELFFGEGSRLTVL.

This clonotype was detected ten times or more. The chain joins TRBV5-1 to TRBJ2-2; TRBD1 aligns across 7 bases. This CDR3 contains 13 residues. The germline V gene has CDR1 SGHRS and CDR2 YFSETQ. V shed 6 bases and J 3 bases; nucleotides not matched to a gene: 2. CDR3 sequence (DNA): TGCGCCAGCACTGGACAGGACACCGGGGAGCTGTTTTTT. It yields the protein CASTGQDTGELFF. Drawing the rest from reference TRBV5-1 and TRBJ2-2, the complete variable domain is KAGVTQTPRYLIKTRGQQVTLSCSPISGHRSVSWYQQTPGQGLQFLFEYFSETQRNKGNFPGRFSGRQFSNSRSEMNVSTLELGDSALYLCASTGQDTGELFFGEGSRLTVL.

DNA for the CDR3: TGTGCCAGCAGCGCCTACAGGGTTTGGTCTGGAAACACCATATATTTT. It translates to CASSAYRVWSGNTIYF. V and J are TRBV11-2 and TRBJ1-3; D is possibly TRBD1 (6 bases). V was clipped by 5 bases and J by 1 base, with 15 bases between them. The V gene's germline CDR1 is SGHAT and CDR2 FQNNGV. This CDR3 has 16 residues.

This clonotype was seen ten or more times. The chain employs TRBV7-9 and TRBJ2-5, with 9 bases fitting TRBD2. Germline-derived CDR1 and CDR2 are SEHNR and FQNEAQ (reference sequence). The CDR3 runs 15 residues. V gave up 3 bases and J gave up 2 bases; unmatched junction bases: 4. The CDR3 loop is CASSFSLAGQETQYF. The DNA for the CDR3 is TGTGCCAGCAGCTTCAGTCTAGCGGGGCAAGAGACCCAGTACTTC. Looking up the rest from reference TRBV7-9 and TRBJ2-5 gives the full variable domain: DTGVSQNPRHKITKRGQNVTFRCDPISEHNRLYWYRQTLGQGPEFLTYFQNEAQLEKSRLLSDRFSAERPKGSFSTLEIQRTEQGDSAMYLCASSFSLAGQETQYFGPGTRLLVL.

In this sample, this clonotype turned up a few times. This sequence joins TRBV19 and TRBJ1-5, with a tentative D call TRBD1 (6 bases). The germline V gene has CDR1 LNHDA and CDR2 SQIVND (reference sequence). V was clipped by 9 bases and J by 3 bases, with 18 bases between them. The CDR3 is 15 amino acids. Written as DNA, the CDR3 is TGTGCCAGCTACCCGGGACACACCGCCAATCAGCCCCAGCATTTT. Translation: CASYPGHTANQPQHF.

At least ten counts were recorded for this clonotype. In DNA form, the CDR3 reads TGCAGCGTTCCGGGACTCTACGAGCAGTACTTC. It translates to CSVPGLYEQYF. The chain combines TRBV29-1 with TRBJ2-7, with TRBD2 as a possible D gene (6 bases). V gave up 5 bases and J gave up 3 bases, with 8 bases separating them. The CDR3 totals 11 residues. Looked up from germline, CDR1 is SQVTM and CDR2 is ANQGSEA.

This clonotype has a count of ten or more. The CDR3 DNA follows: TGTGCCAGCAGCGTAAGCGGGACAGGGAGGAACTATGGCTACACCTTC. Its protein product is CASSVSGTGRNYGYTF. This chain links TRBV9 with TRBJ1-2; 9 nucleotides line up with TRBD1. The junction had 6 bases not matched to a gene; V was cut back by 1 base and J by 2 bases. CDR3 size: 16 residues. Germline V gene lookup returns CDR1 SGDLS and CDR2 YYNGEE.

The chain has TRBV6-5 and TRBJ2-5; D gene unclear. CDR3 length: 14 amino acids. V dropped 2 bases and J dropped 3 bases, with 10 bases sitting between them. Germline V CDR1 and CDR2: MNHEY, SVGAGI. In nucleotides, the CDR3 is TGTGCCAGCAGTTACCAAGGGTGGGAAGAGACCCAGTACTTC. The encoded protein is CASSYQGWEETQYF.

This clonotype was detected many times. CDR3 DNA: TGCAGTGCTAGCGAGGGACAGCCCCAGCATTTT. Its protein product is CSASEGQPQHF. The chain links TRBV20-1 to TRBJ1-5, with D uncertain. Germline lookup yields CDR1 DFQATT and CDR2 SNEGSKA (reference sequence). This CDR3 has 11 amino acids. The V end was cut by 3 bases, the J end by 7 bases, with 7 bases between.

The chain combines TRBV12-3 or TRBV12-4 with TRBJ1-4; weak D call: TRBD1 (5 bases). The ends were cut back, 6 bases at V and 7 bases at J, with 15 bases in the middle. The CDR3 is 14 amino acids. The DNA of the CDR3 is TGTGCCAGCAGAACCACGAGGGGTTCTGAAAAACTGTTTTTT. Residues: CASRTTRGSEKLFF.

This chain's CDR3 is CASSDSPPGPYGYTF. CDR3 DNA: TGTGCCAGCAGTGACTCCCCCCCGGGGCCCTATGGCTACACCTTC. The rearrangement links TRBV25-1 to TRBJ1-2; D perhaps matches TRBD1 (5 bases). V was shortened by 3 bases and J by 4 bases, with 15 bases between the two germline ends. Germline V gene lookup returns CDR1 MGHDK and CDR2 SYGVNS. The CDR3 loop spans 15 amino acids.

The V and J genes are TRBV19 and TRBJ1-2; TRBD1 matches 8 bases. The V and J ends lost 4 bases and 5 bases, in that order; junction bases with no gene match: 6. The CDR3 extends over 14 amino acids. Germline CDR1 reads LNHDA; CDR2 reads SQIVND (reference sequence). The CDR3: CASSTTGGSYGYTF. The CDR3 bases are TGTGCCAGTAGTACAACAGGGGGAAGTTATGGCTACACCTTC.

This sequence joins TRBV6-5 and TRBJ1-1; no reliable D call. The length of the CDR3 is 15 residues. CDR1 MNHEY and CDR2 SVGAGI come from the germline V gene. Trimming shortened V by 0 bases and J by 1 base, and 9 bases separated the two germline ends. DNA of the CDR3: TGTGCCAGCAGTTACTCGAAGAGGGCGAACACTGAAGCTTTCTTT. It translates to CASSYSKRANTEAFF.

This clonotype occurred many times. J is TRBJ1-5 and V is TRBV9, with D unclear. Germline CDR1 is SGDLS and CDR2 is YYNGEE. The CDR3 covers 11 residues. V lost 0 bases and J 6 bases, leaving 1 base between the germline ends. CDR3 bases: TGTGCCAGCAGCGTAGTTCAGCCCCAGCATTTT. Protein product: CASSVVQPQHF.

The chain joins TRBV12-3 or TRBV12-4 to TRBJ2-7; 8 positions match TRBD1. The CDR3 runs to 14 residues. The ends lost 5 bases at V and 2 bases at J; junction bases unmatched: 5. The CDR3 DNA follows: TGTGCCAGCAGTCGATCAGGGGGCACCTACGAGCAGTACTTC. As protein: CASSRSGGTYEQYF.

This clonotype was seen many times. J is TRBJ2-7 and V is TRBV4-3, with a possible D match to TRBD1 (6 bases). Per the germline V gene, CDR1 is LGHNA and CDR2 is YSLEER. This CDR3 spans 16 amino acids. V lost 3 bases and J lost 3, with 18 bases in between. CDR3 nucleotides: TGCGCCAGCAGCCATGGGTACAACCAGGGACACTACGAGCAGTACTTC. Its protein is CASSHGYNQGHYEQYF.

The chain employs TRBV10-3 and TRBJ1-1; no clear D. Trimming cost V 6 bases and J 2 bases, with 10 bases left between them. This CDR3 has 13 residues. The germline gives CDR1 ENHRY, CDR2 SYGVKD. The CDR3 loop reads CAIRGDPNTEAFF. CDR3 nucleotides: TGTGCCATCAGGGGTGACCCTAACACTGAAGCTTTCTTT.

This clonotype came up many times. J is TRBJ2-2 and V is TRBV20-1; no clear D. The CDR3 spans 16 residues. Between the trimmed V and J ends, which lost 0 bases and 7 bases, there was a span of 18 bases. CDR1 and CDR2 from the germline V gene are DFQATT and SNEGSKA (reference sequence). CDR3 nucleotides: TGCAGTGCTAGAGATGCCACAGTGGGGTACGACGGGGAGCTGTTTTTT. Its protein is CSARDATVGYDGELFF.